These T cell receptor beta chains were read from a single sample in a study of preoperative IRX-2 immunotherapy in early breast cancer. Profiling relied on immunoSEQ multiplex PCR, and the TCRdb table lists in-frame clones only, not all of them. The sample contains around 28,000 clones, about 83% of which appear only once. The sequencing here drew on lymph node tissue, taken before IRX-2 immunotherapy. The receptors were gathered from a human donor with breast cancer. Each CDR3 is given with its conserved first and last residue. The D gene is left open where the match is weak. Some rows mark clone size as missing; the rest say once, few, many or name a class of expanded clone.

-	TRBD1	TRBV6-8	TRBJ2-7	TGTGCCAGCAGCTCCCTGGACAGGGGTCTCTACGAGCAGTACTTC	CASSSLDRGLYEQYF
-	-	TRBV18	TRBJ1-5	TGTGCCAGCTTGCCGGGGTTAAATCAGCCCCAGCATTTT	CASLPGLNQPQHF
-	-	TRBV29-1	TRBJ1-1	TGCAGCGTTCCATATCCGGGTTCTGAAGCTTTCTTT	CSVPYPGSEAFF
once	-	TRBV11-3	TRBJ1-2	TGTGCCAGCAGCTTAACGGCCGTGGACTATGGCTACACCTTC	CASSLTAVDYGYTF
-	-	TRBV6-8	TRBJ1-1	TGTGCCAGCAGTTACGAGCTTCAGCCGAACACTGAAGCTTTCTTT	CASSYELQPNTEAFF
few	-	TRBV6-8	TRBJ1-2	TGTGCCAGCAAATTGGGCGATGGTGGAGGCTACACCTTC	CASKLGDGGGYTF
-	-	TRBV30	TRBJ2-5	TGTGCCTGGAGTGACGGGGCGGAGACCCAGTACTTC	CAWSDGAETQYF
-	-	TRBV5-1	TRBJ2-3	TGCGCCAGCCAGGGTGCGTCCCCCGCTAGCTACTTGGTTGGAGCAGATACGCAGTATTTT	CASQGASPASYLVGADTQYF
-	-	TRBV19	TRBJ1-2	TGTGCCAGTAGTATAGTATCGGCAGGGATGGGTGGCTACACCTTC	CASSIVSAGMGGYTF
-	-	TRBV6-8	TRBJ1-1	TGTGCCAGCAGGGGGGTTATGAACACTGAAGCTTTCTTT	CASRGVMNTEAFF
-	TRBD1	TRBV7-6	TRBJ2-7	TGTGCCAGCAGCTCGGGACAGGGGGCATACGAGCAGTACTTC	CASSSGQGAYEQYF
-	TRBD1	TRBV15	TRBJ2-5	TGTGCCACCAGCAGCAGGGGGCGGAGTGGGCAAGAGACCCAGTACTTC	CATSSRGRSGQETQYF
-	-	TRBV19	TRBJ1-5	TGTGCCAGTAGTATTTCGGGCAGGGCATTAGATCAGCCCCAGCATTTT	CASSISGRALDQPQHF
-	-	TRBV7-8	TRBJ2-2	TGTGCCAGCAGCCCCAGGGGGGGGGCGAACACCGGGGAGCTGTTTTTT	CASSPRGGANTGELFF
large	-	TRBV11-3	TRBJ1-1	TGTGCCAGCAGCTTAGGGCAGTTGAACACTGAAGCTTTCTTT	CASSLGQLNTEAFF
-	-	TRBV5-1	TRBJ2-5	TGCGCCAGCAGCTTGCGAGGGGGTTTTCAAGAGACCCAGTACTTC	CASSLRGGFQETQYF
-	TRBD1	TRBV5-1	TRBJ1-5	TGCGCCAGCAGCGCCGGGACAGGGGGAAATCAGCCCCAGCATTTT	CASSAGTGGNQPQHF
-	TRBD1	TRBV18	TRBJ1-1	TGTGCCAGCTCCCGAACAGACAGGGGTTTTGCTGAAGCTTTCTTT	CASSRTDRGFAEAFF
once	-	TRBV10-3	TRBJ2-2	TGTGCCATCAGTGAGTCGGATGGGGTCACCGGGGAGCTGTTTTTT	CAISESDGVTGELFF
-	-	TRBV28	TRBJ2-7	TGTGCCAGCAGTTTATTACCCGGCGTCGAGCAGTACTTC	CASSLLPGVEQYF
-	-	TRBV7-2	TRBJ1-2	TGTGCCAGCAGCAAGGACAATAACTATGGCTACACCTTC	CASSKDNNYGYTF
few	-	TRBV11-3	TRBJ1-6	TGTGCCAGCAGCTTCACGGGGGCGAGTTCACCCCTCCACTTT	CASSFTGASSPLHF
-	-	TRBV6-8	TRBJ1-5	TGTGCCAGTCGTCCGGGACCCGCATTCGATCAGCCCCAGCATTTT	CASRPGPAFDQPQHF
-	-	TRBV11-3	TRBJ1-3	TGTGCCAGCAGCTTGGGGCCCGCGATCTCTGGAAACACCATATATTTT	CASSLGPAISGNTIYF
once	TRBD1	TRBV5-1	TRBJ1-2	TGCGCCAGCAGCGCGAGGACAGGGATCCTCTTGCCGTGGGATGGCTACACCTTC	CASSARTGILLPWDGYTF
-	-	TRBV11-3	TRBJ1-5	TGTGCCAGCAGCCCGGGGGGAGGGGAAATAAGCAATCAGCCCCAGCATTTT	CASSPGGGEISNQPQHF
-	TRBD1	TRBV29-1	TRBJ1-4	TGCAGCGTCCAGGGACAGGGACACGAAAAACTGTTTTTT	CSVQGQGHEKLFF
few	-	TRBV12-5	TRBJ1-2	TGTGCCAGCACCCTTGGTGGGAATGGCTACACCTTC	CASTLGGNGYTF
-	-	TRBV19	TRBJ2-3	TGTGCCAGTAGCGATCCGGCAGATACGCAGTATTTT	CASSDPADTQYF
few	TRBD1	TRBV19	TRBJ1-6	TGTGCCAGTAGTTGGGACAGGGCTAATTCACCCCTCCACTTT	CASSWDRANSPLHF
-	-	TRBV28	TRBJ2-7	TGTGCCAGCAGTCTACCGGGACCCGAGACCAACGAGCAGTACTTC	CASSLPGPETNEQYF
-	-	TRBV10-2	TRBJ1-1	TGCGCCAGCAGTGAGGGGACCCAGAACACTGAAGCTTTCTTT	CASSEGTQNTEAFF
medium-sized	-	TRBV6-8	TRBJ2-7	TGTGCCAGCAGATCCGGGACTCCCTCCTACGAGCAGTACTTC	CASRSGTPSYEQYF
-	-	TRBV28	TRBJ1-2	TGTGCCAGCACCTCCGTGACTCTTGCTAACTATGGCTACACCTTC	CASTSVTLANYGYTF
-	-	TRBV11-3	TRBJ2-4	TGTGCCAGCAGCTTAGAGTTGGGGGCGCGGAACATTCAGTACTTC	CASSLELGARNIQYF
-	TRBD1	TRBV14	TRBJ1-1	TGTGCCAGCAGCCACGGACAGGGGAGGTCTGAAGCTTTCTTT	CASSHGQGRSEAFF
-	-	TRBV11-3	TRBJ1-3	TGTGCCAGCAGTCTCGCTCGACGGATTTCTGGAAACACCATATATTTT	CASSLARRISGNTIYF
-	-	TRBV15	TRBJ2-3	TGTGCCACCAGCAGACGGGGGCCTAGCACAGATACGCAGTATTTT	CATSRRGPSTDTQYF
-	-	TRBV6-7	TRBJ1-5	TGTGCCAGCAGTGAAGGGTCTACTAGCAATCAGCCCCAGCATTTT	CASSEGSTSNQPQHF
-	-	TRBV14	TRBJ1-1	TGTGCCAGCAGCTTTAAGGGACTTACTGAAGCTTTCTTT	CASSFKGLTEAFF
-	-	TRBV7-1	TRBJ1-2	TGTGCCAGCAGCGGGGAAGCTAACTATGGCTACACCTTC	CASSGEANYGYTF
-	-	TRBV6-8	TRBJ2-1	TGTGCCAGCACCACCGACAGCCTCTCCTACAATGAGCAGTTCTTC	CASTTDSLSYNEQFF
medium-sized	TRBD1	TRBV11-3	TRBJ1-4	TGTGCCAGCAGCTTGGGGGGACAGGGGAATGAAAAACTGTTTTTT	CASSLGGQGNEKLFF
few	-	TRBV7-1	TRBJ1-1	TGTGCCAGCAGCCGTTTAACCATAAGGGGTACTACTGAAGCTTTCTTT	CASSRLTIRGTTEAFF
-	-	TRBV5-1	TRBJ1-2	TGCGCCAGCAGCTCTCAGGGGAGTGGCTATGGCTACACCTTC	CASSSQGSGYGYTF
-	-	TRBV7-4	TRBJ2-5	TGTGCCAGCAGCCCCTGGAGCCTAGAGACCCAGTACTTC	CASSPWSLETQYF